Shown below are 7 T cell receptor beta chains from a single sample sequenced in a study of blood T cell repertoires in COVID-19. The data were produced by immunoSEQ multiplex PCR, yet TCRdb's version contains in-frame clones alone and is incomplete. The repertoire holds about 42,000 clones, with roughly 76% as singletons. The sequenced sample was peripheral blood. All receptors come from a woman between 70 and 85 years old with acute or convalescent COVID-19.

This clone was found a few times. The chain couples TRBV4-3 to TRBJ2-3, with D maybe TRBD2 (7 bases). The CDR3 has 18 residues. In germline, CDR1 is LGHNA, CDR2 YSLEER. Trimming shortened V by 0 bases and J by 1 base, and 17 bases separated the two germline ends. CDR3 in DNA: TGCGCCAGCAGCCAAGATCCTAGCGTCGGGGGGCGCACAGATACGCAGTATTTT. Translating it yields CASSQDPSVGGRTDTQYF.

The chain couples TRBV28 to TRBJ1-5, with TRBD1 as a possible D gene (5 bases). This CDR3 has 17 residues. V gave up 5 bases and J gave up 1 base, with 18 bases separating them. CDR1 MDHEN and CDR2 SYDVKM come from the germline V gene. CDR3 DNA: TGTGCCAGCAGTATGAGTTGGGGCGTTGGGAGCAATCAGCCCCAGCATTTT. The encoded protein is CASSMSWGVGSNQPQHF.

The chain carries TRBV30 and TRBJ2-7; D might be TRBD2 (6 bases). V shed 0 bases and J shed 7 bases, with 22 bases lying between them. The CDR3 sequence is 16 residues long. The germline CDR1 and CDR2 sequences are GTSNPN and SVGIG (reference sequence). CDR3 in amino acids: CAWSVRYRGQGREQYF. The CDR3 DNA reads TGTGCCTGGAGTGTACGGTATCGGGGCCAAGGGAGGGAGCAGTACTTC.

The rearrangement uses TRBV5-5 and TRBJ1-5; no reliable D call. CDR1 is SGHKS and CDR2 is YYEKEE in the germline V gene (reference sequence). This CDR3 has 13 amino acids. The ends were cut back, 0 bases at V and 4 bases at J, with 5 bases in the middle. In nucleotides, the CDR3 is TGTGCCAGCAGCTTGGACTGGAATCAGCCCCAGCATTTT. Protein: CASSLDWNQPQHF.

This chain connects TRBV6-5 to TRBJ1-5; D is undetermined. The CDR3 sequence is 15 residues long. V lost 4 bases to trimming and J lost 5 bases, with 15 bases between them. Germline CDR1 is MNHEY and CDR2 is SVGAGI. The CDR3 loop is CASSSGRGVHQPQHF. CDR3 DNA sequence: TGTGCCAGCAGTTCCGGACGGGGTGTCCATCAGCCCCAGCATTTT.

V and J are TRBV28 and TRBJ1-1; 7 nucleotides align to TRBD1. Trimming removed 6 bases from V and 0 bases from J; junction bases left unmatched: 4. There are 14 residues in the CDR3. Germline V gives CDR1 MDHEN, CDR2 SYDVKM. The chain's CDR3 is CASRSGQMNTEAFF. The DNA for the CDR3 is TGTGCCAGCAGGTCGGGACAGATGAACACTGAAGCTTTCTTT.

The chain recombines TRBV11-2 with TRBJ1-2, with 11 positions matching TRBD1. The V gene's germline CDR1 is SGHAT and CDR2 FQNNGV. This CDR3 comprises 15 residues. V lost 0 bases, J lost 8 bases, and 5 bases stayed unmatched. Written as DNA, the CDR3 is TGTGCCAGCAGCTTAGACCGGACAGGGGGCAAAGGCTACACCTTC. Translating gives CASSLDRTGGKGYTF.